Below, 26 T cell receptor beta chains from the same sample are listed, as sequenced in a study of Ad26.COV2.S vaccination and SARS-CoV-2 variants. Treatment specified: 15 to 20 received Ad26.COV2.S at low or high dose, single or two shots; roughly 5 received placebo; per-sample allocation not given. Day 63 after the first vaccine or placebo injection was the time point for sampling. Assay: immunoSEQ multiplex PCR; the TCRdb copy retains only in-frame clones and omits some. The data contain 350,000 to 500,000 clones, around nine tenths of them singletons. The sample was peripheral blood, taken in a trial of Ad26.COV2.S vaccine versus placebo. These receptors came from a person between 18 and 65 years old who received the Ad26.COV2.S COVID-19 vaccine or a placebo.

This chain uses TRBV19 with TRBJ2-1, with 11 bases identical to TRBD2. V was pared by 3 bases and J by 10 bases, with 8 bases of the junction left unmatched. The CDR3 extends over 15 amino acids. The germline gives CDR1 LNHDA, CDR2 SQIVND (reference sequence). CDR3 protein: CASSMTTSGVVEQFF. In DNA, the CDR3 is TGTGCCAGTAGTATGACGACTAGCGGGGTGGTAGAGCAGTTCTTC.

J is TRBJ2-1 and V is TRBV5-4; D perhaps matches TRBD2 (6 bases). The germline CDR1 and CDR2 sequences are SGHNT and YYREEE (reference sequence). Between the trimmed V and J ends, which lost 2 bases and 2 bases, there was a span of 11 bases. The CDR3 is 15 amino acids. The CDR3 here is CASSFGGATYNEQFF. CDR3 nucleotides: TGTGCCAGCAGCTTTGGCGGGGCTACCTACAATGAGCAGTTCTTC.

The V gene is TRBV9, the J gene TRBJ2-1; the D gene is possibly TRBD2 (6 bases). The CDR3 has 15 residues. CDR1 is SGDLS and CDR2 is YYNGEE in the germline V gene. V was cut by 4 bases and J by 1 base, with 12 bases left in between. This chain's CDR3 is CASSPLGSSYNEQFF. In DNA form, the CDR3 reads TGTGCCAGCAGCCCCCTCGGGAGTTCCTACAATGAGCAGTTCTTC.

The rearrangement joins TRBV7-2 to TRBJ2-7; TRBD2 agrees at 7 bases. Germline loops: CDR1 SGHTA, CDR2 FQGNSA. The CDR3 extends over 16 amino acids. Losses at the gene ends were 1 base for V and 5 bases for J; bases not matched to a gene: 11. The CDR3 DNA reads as TGTGCCAGCAGCTTAGACCAGGCGGGAGTCGGGAACGAGCAGTACTTC. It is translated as CASSLDQAGVGNEQYF.

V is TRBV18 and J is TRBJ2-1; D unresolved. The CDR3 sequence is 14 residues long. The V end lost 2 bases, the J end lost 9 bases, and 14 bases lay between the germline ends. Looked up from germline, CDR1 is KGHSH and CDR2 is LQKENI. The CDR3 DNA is TGTGCCAGCTCACCATGGGCAGTTAATTTTGAGCAGTTCTTC. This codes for CASSPWAVNFEQFF.

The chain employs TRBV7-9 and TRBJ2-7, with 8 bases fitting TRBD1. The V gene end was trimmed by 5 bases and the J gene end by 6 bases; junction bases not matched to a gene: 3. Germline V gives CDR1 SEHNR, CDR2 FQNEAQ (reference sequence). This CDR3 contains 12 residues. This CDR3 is CASSRTGREQYF. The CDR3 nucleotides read TGTGCCAGCAGCCGGACAGGGCGCGAGCAGTACTTC.

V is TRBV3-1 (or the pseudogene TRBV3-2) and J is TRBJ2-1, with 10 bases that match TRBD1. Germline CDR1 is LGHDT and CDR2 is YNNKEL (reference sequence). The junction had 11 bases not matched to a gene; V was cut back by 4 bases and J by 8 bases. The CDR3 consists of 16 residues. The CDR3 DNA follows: TGTGCCAGCAGCCGTCAGCCGGGACAGGGGTTTGATGAGCAGTTCTTC. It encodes CASSRQPGQGFDEQFF.

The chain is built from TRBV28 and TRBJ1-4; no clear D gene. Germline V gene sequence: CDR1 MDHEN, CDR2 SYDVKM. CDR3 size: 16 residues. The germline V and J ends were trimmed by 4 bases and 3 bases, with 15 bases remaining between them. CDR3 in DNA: TGTGCCAGCAGTTCAATTGGAGAGCCATCTAATGAAAAACTGTTTTTT. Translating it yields CASSSIGEPSNEKLFF.

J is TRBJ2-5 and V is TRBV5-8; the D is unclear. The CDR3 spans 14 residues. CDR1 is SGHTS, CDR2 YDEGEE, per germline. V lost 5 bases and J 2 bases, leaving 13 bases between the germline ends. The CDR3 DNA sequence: TGTGCCAGCAGTTCTAGGGCCCTTCAAGAGACCCAGTACTTC. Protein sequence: CASSSRALQETQYF.

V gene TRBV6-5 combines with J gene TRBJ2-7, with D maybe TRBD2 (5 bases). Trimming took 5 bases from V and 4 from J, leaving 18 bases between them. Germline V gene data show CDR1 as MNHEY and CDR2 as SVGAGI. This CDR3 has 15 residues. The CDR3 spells CASSRLAKDAYEQYF. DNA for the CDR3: TGTGCCAGCAGTCGCTTAGCGAAAGACGCGTACGAGCAGTACTTC.

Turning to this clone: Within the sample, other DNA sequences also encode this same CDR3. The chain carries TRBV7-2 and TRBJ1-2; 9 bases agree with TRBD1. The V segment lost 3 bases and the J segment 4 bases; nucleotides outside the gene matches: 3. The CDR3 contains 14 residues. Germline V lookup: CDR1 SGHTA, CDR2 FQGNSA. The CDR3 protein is CASSLGQGRYGYTF. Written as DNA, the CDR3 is TGTGCCAGCAGCTTGGGACAGGGCCGCTATGGCTACACCTTC.

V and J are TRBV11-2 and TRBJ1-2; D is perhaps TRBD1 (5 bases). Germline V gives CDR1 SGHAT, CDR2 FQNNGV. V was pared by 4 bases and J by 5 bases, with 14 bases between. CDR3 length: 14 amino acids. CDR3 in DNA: TGTGCCAGCAGCTCACCGGGACTGACTTATGGCTACACCTTC. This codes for CASSSPGLTYGYTF.

This chain's CDR3 is CASSSGGAFYGYTF. The CDR3 DNA reads TGTGCCAGCAGTTCAGGGGGCGCTTTCTATGGCTACACCTTC. The J gene is TRBJ1-2, the V gene TRBV6-2 or TRBV6-3, with TRBD1 identical over 8 bases. V gave up 4 bases and J gave up 4 bases; unmatched junction bases: 5. Germline CDR1 reads MNHEY; CDR2 reads SVGEGT. The CDR3 extends over 14 amino acids.

The CDR3 here is CASSRDFWSYNEQFF. The CDR3, as DNA: TGTGCCAGCAGCCGGGACTTCTGGTCCTACAATGAGCAGTTCTTC. The chain links TRBV7-6 to TRBJ2-1; TRBD2 is a possible D gene (6 bases). Trimming took off 5 bases at V and 1 base at J, with 12 bases between the two ends. The CDR3 covers 15 residues. Germline-derived CDR1 and CDR2 are SGHVS and FNYEAQ.

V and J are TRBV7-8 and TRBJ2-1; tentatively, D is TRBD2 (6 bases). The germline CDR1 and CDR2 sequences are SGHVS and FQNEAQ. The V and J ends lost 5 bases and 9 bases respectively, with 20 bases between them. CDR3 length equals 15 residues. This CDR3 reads CASSPLAPGRGEQFF. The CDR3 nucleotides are TGTGCCAGCAGCCCACTAGCCCCGGGACGCGGTGAGCAGTTCTTC.

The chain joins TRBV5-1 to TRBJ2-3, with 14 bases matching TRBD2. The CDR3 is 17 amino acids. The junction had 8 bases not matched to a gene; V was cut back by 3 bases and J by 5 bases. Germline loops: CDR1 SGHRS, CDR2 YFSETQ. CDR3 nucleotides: TGCGCCAGCAGCTCTGGAACGACTAGCGGGAGGGGAGATACGCAGTATTTT. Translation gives CASSSGTTSGRGDTQYF.

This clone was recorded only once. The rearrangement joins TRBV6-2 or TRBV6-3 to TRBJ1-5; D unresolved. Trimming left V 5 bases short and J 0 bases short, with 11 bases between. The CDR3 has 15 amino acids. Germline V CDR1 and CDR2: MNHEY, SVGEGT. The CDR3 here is CASSTEYYSNQPQHF. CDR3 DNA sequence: TGTGCCAGCAGTACTGAATACTATAGCAATCAGCCCCAGCATTTT.

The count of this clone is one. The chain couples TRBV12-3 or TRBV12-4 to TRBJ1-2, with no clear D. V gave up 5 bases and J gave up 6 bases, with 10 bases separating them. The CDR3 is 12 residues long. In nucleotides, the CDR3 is TGTGCCAGCAGTAAATTCCCCGATGGCTACACCTTC. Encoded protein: CASSKFPDGYTF.

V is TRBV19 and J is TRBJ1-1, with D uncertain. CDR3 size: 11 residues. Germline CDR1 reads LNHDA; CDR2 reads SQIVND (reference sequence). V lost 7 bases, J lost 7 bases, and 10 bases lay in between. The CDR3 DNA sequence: TGTGCCAGTATACGGTTTGGTGAAGCTTTCTTT. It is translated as CASIRFGEAFF.

CDR3 sequence: CASSFSPGQGRTDTQYF. The DNA of the CDR3 is TGTGCCAGCAGCTTTTCCCCGGGACAGGGCCGCACAGATACGCAGTATTTT. The V call is TRBV7-8, the J call TRBJ2-3, with 9 bases aligning to TRBD1. Germline CDR1 is SGHVS and CDR2 is FQNEAQ. The V and J ends lost 3 bases and 1 base, in that order; junction bases with no gene match: 8. This CDR3 is 17 amino acids long.

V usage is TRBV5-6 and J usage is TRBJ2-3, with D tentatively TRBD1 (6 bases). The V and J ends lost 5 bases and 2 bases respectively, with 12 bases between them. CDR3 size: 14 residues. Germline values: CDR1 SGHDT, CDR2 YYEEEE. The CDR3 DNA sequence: TGTGCCAGCAGACGCACAGGGTTCACAGATACGCAGTATTTT. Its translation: CASRRTGFTDTQYF.

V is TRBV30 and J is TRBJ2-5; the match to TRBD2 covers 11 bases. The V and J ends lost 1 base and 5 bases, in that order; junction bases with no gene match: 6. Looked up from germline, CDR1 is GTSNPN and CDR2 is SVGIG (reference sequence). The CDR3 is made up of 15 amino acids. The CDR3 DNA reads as TGTGCCTGGAGTGGGTCTAGCGGGAGGAGGGAGACCCAGTACTTC. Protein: CAWSGSSGRRETQYF.

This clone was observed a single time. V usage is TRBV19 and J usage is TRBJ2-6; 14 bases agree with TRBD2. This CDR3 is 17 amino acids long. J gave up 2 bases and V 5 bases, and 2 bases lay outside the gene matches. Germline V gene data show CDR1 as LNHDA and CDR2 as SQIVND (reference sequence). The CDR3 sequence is CASSGTSGSAGANVLTF. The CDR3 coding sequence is TGTGCCAGTAGTGGGACTAGCGGGAGTGCTGGGGCCAACGTCCTGACTTTC.

Here the CDR3 DNA reads TGTGCCAGCAGTTACTCGAAACGGGGCGAGCAGTACTTC. The encoded protein is CASSYSKRGEQYF. The V and J genes are TRBV6-5 and TRBJ2-7; the D gene is possibly TRBD2 (5 bases). The germline CDR1 and CDR2 sequences are MNHEY and SVGAGI. The V and J ends lost 0 bases and 6 bases respectively, with 9 bases between them. The CDR3 covers 13 residues.

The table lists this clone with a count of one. The CDR3 DNA is TGTGCCAGCAGCTCCGGACCGGTCTACGAGCAGTACTTC. It translates to CASSSGPVYEQYF. This rearrangement joins TRBV7-6 to TRBJ2-7; D gene unclear. Trimming left V 4 bases short and J 3 bases short, with 10 bases between. The CDR3 covers 13 residues. Germline-derived CDR1 and CDR2 are SGHVS and FNYEAQ.

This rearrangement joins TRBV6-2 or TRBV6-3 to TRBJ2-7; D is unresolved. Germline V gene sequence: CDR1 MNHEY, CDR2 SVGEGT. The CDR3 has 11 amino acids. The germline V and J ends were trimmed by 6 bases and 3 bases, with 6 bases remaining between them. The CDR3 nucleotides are TGTGCCAGCAGCCAAATCTACGAGCAGTACTTC. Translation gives CASSQIYEQYF.